The 19 T cell receptor beta chains given below trace back to one sample, sequenced in a study of T cell responses to AZD1222 COVID-19 vaccine. Measured with immunoSEQ multiplex PCR; TCRdb has only the in-frame clones, and not every one. Among roughly 100,000 clones listed, over 70% were seen once. Sample: peripheral blood, taken on day 0 of AZD1222 vaccination. The receptors were sampled from an adult in good health.

The chain couples TRBV7-9 to TRBJ1-3; no clear D. CDR1 is SEHNR, CDR2 FQNEAQ, per germline (reference sequence). Deletions cut 0 bases from V and 2 bases from J, with 8 bases between. The CDR3 has 15 amino acids. The CDR3 nucleotides are TGTGCCAGCAGCTTAGCGCTAGGGACTGGAAACACCATATATTTT. Protein product: CASSLALGTGNTIYF.

A few counts support this clone. This chain links TRBV5-6 with TRBJ2-7, with 11 bases identical to TRBD1. The V segment lost 1 base and the J segment 3 bases; nucleotides outside the gene matches: 9. Looked up from germline, CDR1 is SGHDT and CDR2 is YYEEEE. There are 17 residues in the CDR3. CDR3 residues: CASSLLRWTGGVYEQYF. The DNA of the CDR3 is TGTGCCAGCAGCTTGCTACGCTGGACAGGGGGCGTCTACGAGCAGTACTTC. Looking up the rest from reference TRBV5-6 and TRBJ2-7 gives the full variable domain: DAGVTQSPTHLIKTRGQQVTLRCSPKSGHDTVSWYQQALGQGPQFIFQYYEEEERQRGNFPDRFSGHQFPNYSSELNVNALLLGDSALYLCASSLLRWTGGVYEQYFGPGTRLTVT.

The chain combines TRBV3-1 (or the pseudogene TRBV3-2) with TRBJ2-2; tentative D call: TRBD2 (6 bases). Between the trimmed V and J ends, which lost 0 bases and 5 bases, there was a span of 16 bases. The CDR3 has 17 amino acids. Germline lookup yields CDR1 LGHDT and CDR2 YNNKEL (reference sequence). In nucleotides, the CDR3 is TGTGCCAGCAGCCAAGATCCGACTAGGTCGCGGACCGGGGAGCTGTTTTTT. Protein product: CASSQDPTRSRTGELFF.

The rearrangement links TRBV6-5 to TRBJ1-3; the D is unclear. The V gene lost 5 bases and the J gene lost 0 bases, with 8 bases spanning the gap. CDR1 is MNHEY, CDR2 SVGAGI, per germline. The CDR3 totals 14 residues. The CDR3 sequence: CASSRRSSGNTIYF. Written as DNA, the CDR3 is TGTGCCAGCAGTAGGCGTAGCTCTGGAAACACCATATATTTT.

The chain has TRBV6-5 and TRBJ2-5; D remains unclear. The CDR3 runs 13 residues. Germline values: CDR1 MNHEY, CDR2 SVGAGI. V was clipped by 6 bases and J by 0 bases, with 8 bases between them. CDR3 nucleotide sequence: TGTGCCAGCAGGACCGTAAACCAAGAGACCCAGTACTTC. It specifies CASRTVNQETQYF.

The chain has TRBV5-4 and TRBJ1-2, with no clear D. Per the germline V gene, CDR1 is SGHNT and CDR2 is YYREEE (reference sequence). The CDR3 consists of 13 residues. The V end was cut by 4 bases, the J end by 4 bases, with 11 bases between. The CDR3 DNA reads TGTGCCAGCAGCCAAACTCGTGGCTATGGCTACACCTTC. Its translation: CASSQTRGYGYTF.

This clone was seen a handful of times. The genes are TRBV28 and TRBJ2-5; D may be TRBD2 (7 bases). The V and J ends lost 3 bases and 2 bases respectively, with 16 bases between them. This CDR3 has 16 amino acids. The germline V gene has CDR1 MDHEN and CDR2 SYDVKM. CDR3 coding DNA: TGTGCCAGCAGTTTCCGGGGAGGGGGGAGGCAAGAGACCCAGTACTTC. Its protein product is CASSFRGGGRQETQYF.

In this sample, this clone turned up once. The gene calls are TRBV28 and TRBJ1-2; perhaps TRBD1 as D (5 bases). Per the germline V gene, CDR1 is MDHEN and CDR2 is SYDVKM. The CDR3 extends over 15 amino acids. V was cut by 7 bases and J by 2 bases, with 17 bases left in between. The CDR3 DNA reads as TGTGCCAGCACCTCGGGAAACGGGGGGAACTATGGCTACACCTTC. This translates into CASTSGNGGNYGYTF.

The V and J genes are TRBV7-6 and TRBJ2-7; either TRBD1 or TRBD2 may supply D (5 bases each). Trimming cost V 5 bases and J 4 bases, with 15 bases left between them. The CDR3 consists of 14 residues. Germline CDR1 is SGHVS and CDR2 is FNYEAQ. CDR3 coding DNA: TGTGCCAGCAGCCAAAAAGGGACGGATTACGAGCAGTACTTC. Amino acids: CASSQKGTDYEQYF.

The chain has TRBV28 and TRBJ1-2; the D is unclear. Germline V CDR1 and CDR2: MDHEN, SYDVKM. The V end was cut by 2 bases, the J end by 0 bases, with 16 bases between. The CDR3 is made up of 17 amino acids. The CDR3, as DNA: TGTGCCAGCAGTTTAGGCGGAACGCACCTAGCTAACTATGGCTACACCTTC. Translation: CASSLGGTHLANYGYTF.

J is TRBJ2-1 and V is TRBV5-1, with D uncertain. The germline V and J ends were trimmed by 4 bases and 7 bases, with 15 bases remaining between them. CDR1 and CDR2 from the germline V gene are SGHRS and YFSETQ. This CDR3 is 14 amino acids long. CDR3 bases: TGCGCCAGCAGCCCTCCGCGACTGAATAATGAGCAGTTCTTC. This codes for CASSPPRLNNEQFF.

The rearrangement uses TRBV4-2 and TRBJ2-3; no clear D. V lost 0 bases, J lost 4 bases, and 11 bases lay in between. Germline V gives CDR1 LGHNA, CDR2 YNFKEQ. The length of the CDR3 is 15 residues. The CDR3 DNA reads TGTGCCAGCAGCCAAGATCTGAATAGTCCAGATACGCAGTATTTT. Encoded protein: CASSQDLNSPDTQYF.

The chain couples TRBV2 to TRBJ1-2; 9 bases fit TRBD1. With 6 bases clipped from V and 1 base from J, the junction kept 6 bases outside the gene matches. Per the germline V gene, CDR1 is SNHLY and CDR2 is FYNNEI. The CDR3 loop spans 15 amino acids. The CDR3 is CASSPGQGFNYGYTF. The DNA of the CDR3 is TGTGCCAGCAGCCCTGGACAGGGGTTTAACTATGGCTACACCTTC.

The chain is built from TRBV5-1 and TRBJ2-5; tentative D call: TRBD1 (6 bases). The ends were cut back, 6 bases at V and 5 bases at J, with 14 bases in the middle. The CDR3 totals 13 residues. CDR1 is SGHRS, CDR2 YFSETQ, per germline. The chain's CDR3 is CASTGQPPETQYF. CDR3 in DNA: TGCGCCAGCACTGGACAGCCCCCGGAGACCCAGTACTTC.

The chain carries TRBV3-1 (or the pseudogene TRBV3-2) and TRBJ2-5, with 9 bases matching TRBD2. Trimming cost V 3 bases and J 3 bases; bases outside gene matches: 2. The germline V gene encodes CDR1 LGHDT and CDR2 YNNKEL (reference sequence). This CDR3 has 14 residues. This CDR3 is CASSQTSGKETQYF. For the CDR3, the DNA is TGTGCCAGCAGCCAGACTAGCGGAAAAGAGACCCAGTACTTC.

CDR3 in amino acids: CASSSDTGELFF. The CDR3 nucleotides are TGTGCCAGCAGCAGTGACACCGGGGAGCTGTTTTTT. The V and J genes are TRBV6-2 or TRBV6-3 and TRBJ2-2; D gene uncertain. V lost 6 bases and J lost 3, with 5 bases in between. The CDR3 length is 12 residues. Germline V gene data show CDR1 as MNHEY and CDR2 as SVGEGT.

The rearrangement links TRBV24-1 to TRBJ1-5; 10 bases align to TRBD1. The germline CDR1 and CDR2 sequences are KGHDR and SFDVKD. The CDR3 totals 17 residues. V was clipped by 3 bases and J by 5 bases; unmatched bases: 9. The CDR3: CATSDRGQGIKDQPQHF. Here the CDR3 DNA reads TGTGCCACCAGTGATCGGGGACAGGGGATTAAGGATCAGCCCCAGCATTTT.

The chain joins TRBV4-3 to TRBJ2-1; maybe TRBD2 (7 bases). The CDR3 totals 16 residues. V was cut by 5 bases and J by 6 bases, with 20 bases left in between. CDR1 is LGHNA and CDR2 is YSLEER in the germline V gene. In nucleotides, the CDR3 is TGCGCCAGCAGCTCCAGTAGGGGGGGGGCCCGCAATGAGCAGTTCTTC. Translation gives CASSSSRGGARNEQFF.

J is TRBJ2-1 and V is TRBV5-1, with D perhaps TRBD2 (6 bases). V was cut by 2 bases and J by 9 bases, with 15 bases left in between. The germline gives CDR1 SGHRS, CDR2 YFSETQ. The CDR3 is 14 amino acids. The CDR3 loop reads CASSLETRVSEQFF. As DNA, the CDR3 is TGCGCCAGCAGCTTAGAGACTAGGGTCAGTGAGCAGTTCTTC.